A single sample is the source of the 2 T cell receptor beta chains below, sequenced in a study of vaccination and CD4 T cells after COVID-19. Treatment reported: approximately 9-day PBMC culture with coronavirus spike peptide pools or control peptides (ViraFEST assay). The antigens for these receptors are not known. Cultured CD4+ T cell DNA was sequenced using the Oncomine TCR Beta short-read assay. TCRdb fed the PCR reads into MiXCR, producing one record per CDR3 protein. The sample records about 15,000 distinct CDR3 sequences, roughly 72% being singletons. The sequenced sample was CD4+ T cells from blood, cultured in vitro. The receptors shown here come from a human donor who had recovered from COVID-19.

CDR3 loop: CASSKRGGGGTDTQYF. DNA of the CDR3: TGTGCCAGCAGCAAACGCGGAGGCGGGGGGACAGATACGCAGTATTTT. This chain joins TRBV7-8 and TRBJ2-3, with 8 bases aligning to TRBD2. Trimming took 5 bases from V and 3 from J; bases not matched to a gene: 10. This CDR3 comprises 16 residues. CDR1 SGHVS and CDR2 FQNEAQ come from the germline V gene.

This clonotype was counted a single time. The chain links TRBV6-2 or TRBV6-3 to TRBJ1-2; D not resolved. Trimming took 6 bases from V and 5 from J, leaving 22 bases between them. The V gene's germline CDR1 is MNHEY and CDR2 SVGEGT. The CDR3 runs to 16 residues. CDR3 region: CASRRYADSGGYGYTF. CDR3 nucleotide sequence: TGTGCCAGCAGACGATACGCGGACTCGGGAGGTTATGGCTACACCTTC.